Listed below are T cell receptor beta chains from one sample, sequenced in a study of OX40 agonist ivuxolimab in advanced cancers. Measured with immunoSEQ multiplex PCR; TCRdb has only the in-frame clones, and not every one. The table lists roughly 77,000 clones, approximately 85% of them singletons. The material sequenced was CD4+ or CD8+ T cells sorted from blood, taken in a trial of the OX40 agonist ivuxolimab. The receptors here all came from an adult with an advanced solid tumor such as melanoma, head and neck, liver or kidney cancer. CDR3s include the opening cysteine and the closing phenylalanine or tryptophan. A D gene is named only where the DNA matches it firmly. Where a row states a size, it is once, few, many or the class of an expanded clone; other rows omit it.

CDR3aa | CDR3nt | abundance | v_gene | d_gene | j_gene
CASSYGAPRFPYEQYF | TGTGCCAGCAGTTACGGGGCTCCCAGGTTCCCCTACGAGCAGTACTTC | . | TRBV27 | . | TRBJ2-7
CASSLGEGSDSPLHF | TGCGCCAGCAGCTTGGGGGAGGGTTCTGATTCACCCCTCCACTTT | . | TRBV5-1 | . | TRBJ1-6
CASTRGSSYNEQFF | TGTGCCAGCACGCGGGGGAGCTCCTACAATGAGCAGTTCTTC | . | TRBV6-5 | TRBD2 | TRBJ2-1
CASSSGDEQYF | TGTGCCAGCTCATCCGGGGATGAGCAGTACTTC | . | TRBV18 | . | TRBJ2-7
CASSQSGLAGGYNEQFF | TGCGCCAGCAGCCAATCCGGACTAGCGGGGGGATACAATGAGCAGTTCTTC | . | TRBV4-1 | TRBD2 | TRBJ2-1
CASRGSGGIHNEQFF | TGTGCCAGTAGAGGTAGCGGGGGGATCCACAATGAGCAGTTCTTC | . | TRBV19 | TRBD2 | TRBJ2-1
CASSPGRRDTEAFF | TGCGCCAGCAGCCCTGGACGGAGGGACACTGAAGCTTTCTTT | . | TRBV5-1 | . | TRBJ1-1
CASSRGGQETQYF | TGTGCCAGCAGCCGGGGGGGGCAAGAGACCCAGTACTTC | . | TRBV5-4 | TRBD2 | TRBJ2-5
CASSLMHKRTHNEQFF | TGTGCCAGCAGCTTAATGCATAAGCGGACACACAATGAGCAGTTCTTC | . | TRBV7-2 | . | TRBJ2-1
CASSPGTDPHGYTF | TGTGCCAGTAGCCCCGGGACGGATCCTCACGGCTACACCTTC | few | TRBV19 | . | TRBJ1-2
CASSPYSGTTDTQYF | TGCGCCAGCAGCCCCTATTCAGGGACCACAGATACGCAGTATTTT | . | TRBV5-1 | . | TRBJ2-3
CASLAAGTSGETQYF | TGTGCCAGCCTAGCAGCCGGGACTAGCGGGGAGACCCAGTACTTC | many | TRBV2 | TRBD2 | TRBJ2-5
CASSGTGGFHEQFF | TGTGCCAGCAGTGGGACAGGGGGCTTCCATGAGCAGTTCTTC | . | TRBV6-1 | TRBD1 | TRBJ2-1
CASSTPTGEADTQYF | TGTGCCAGCAGCACGCCGACAGGGGAGGCAGATACGCAGTATTTT | . | TRBV5-4 | TRBD1 | TRBJ2-3
CASSSPSVRRTEAFF | TGTGCCAGCAGCAGTCCGTCCGTTAGAAGGACTGAAGCTTTCTTT | . | TRBV7-9 | . | TRBJ1-1
CASSLGGANFYEQYF | TGTGCCAGCAGCTTAGGGGGAGCCAACTTCTACGAGCAGTACTTC | . | TRBV13 | . | TRBJ2-7
CASSLNRYEAFF | TGTGCCAGCAGCTTAAATAGGTATGAAGCTTTCTTT | . | TRBV7-8 | . | TRBJ1-1
CASSKPRRDTYSNQPQHF | TGTGCCAGCAGCAAACCACGCCGGGACACTTATAGCAATCAGCCCCAGCATTTT | . | TRBV7-8 | . | TRBJ1-5
CASSRAVGNSYEQYF | TGTGCCAGCAGCCGGGCGGTGGGTAACTCCTACGAGCAGTACTTC | . | TRBV7-3 | . | TRBJ2-7
CASSDGSGNTIYF | TGCGCCAGCAGCGACGGCTCTGGAAACACCATATATTTT | once | TRBV5-1 | . | TRBJ1-3
CASSYIQEGGETQYF | TGTGCCAGCAGTTACATTCAAGAGGGGGGCGAGACCCAGTACTTC | . | TRBV28 | . | TRBJ2-5
CASSGGATVDYEQYF | TGTGCCAGCAGCGGAGGGGCCACAGTAGACTACGAGCAGTACTTC | . | TRBV9 | . | TRBJ2-7
CASRERELGTDTQYF | TGTGCCAGTAGGGAAAGGGAGTTAGGCACAGATACGCAGTATTTT | . | TRBV19 | . | TRBJ2-3
CASSQDGTANSPLHF | TGTGCCAGCTCGCAAGACGGGACAGCAAATTCACCCCTCCACTTT | . | TRBV18 | TRBD1 | TRBJ1-6
CASSLSGQGADTQYF | TGTGCCAGCAGTTTATCCGGGCAGGGGGCAGATACGCAGTATTTT | . | TRBV27 | TRBD1 | TRBJ2-3
CASGLGVEQYF | TGTGCTAGTGGTCTCGGCGTCGAGCAGTACTTC | few | TRBV7-2 | . | TRBJ2-7
CASSAVLITSTDTQYF | TGTGCCAGCAGCGCCGTTCTGATTACTAGCACAGATACGCAGTATTTT | once | TRBV9 | . | TRBJ2-3
CASSLSWRSYEQYF | TGTGCCAGCAGTCTATCATGGCGCTCCTACGAGCAGTACTTC | . | TRBV27 | . | TRBJ2-7
CASTWGGGYPEQYF | TGTGCCAGCACCTGGGGTGGGGGATACCCAGAGCAGTACTTC | . | TRBV7-2 | . | TRBJ2-7
CASSVQTGSNEKLFF | TGTGCCAGCAGCGTACAGACAGGGTCTAATGAAAAACTGTTTTTT | . | TRBV7-2 | TRBD1 | TRBJ1-4
CASSQDAGIGNTIYF | TGTGCCAGCAGCCAAGATGCAGGGATTGGAAACACCATATATTTT | few | TRBV14 | . | TRBJ1-3
CASSLPGTGGFGYTF | TGTGCCAGCAGCTTACCCGGGACAGGGGGCTTTGGCTACACCTTC | . | TRBV7-2 | TRBD1 | TRBJ1-2
CASSRYTDTQYF | TGTGCCAGCAGTCGGTACACAGATACGCAGTATTTT | . | TRBV27 | . | TRBJ2-3
CASSYTRPSGANVLTF | TGTGCCAGCAGTTACACCCGCCCCTCTGGGGCCAACGTCCTGACTTTC | . | TRBV6-5 | . | TRBJ2-6
CASSDGRQGREETQYF | TGTGCCAGCAGTGACGGGCGACAGGGGCGAGAAGAGACCCAGTACTTC | . | TRBV2 | TRBD1 | TRBJ2-5
CASSLEGGRGNEQFF | TGCGCCAGCAGCTTGGAAGGGGGCAGAGGCAATGAGCAGTTCTTC | . | TRBV5-1 | TRBD1 | TRBJ2-1
CASSRSAGTYNEQFF | TGTGCCAGTAGTCGATCGGCGGGAACCTACAATGAGCAGTTCTTC | . | TRBV19 | . | TRBJ2-1